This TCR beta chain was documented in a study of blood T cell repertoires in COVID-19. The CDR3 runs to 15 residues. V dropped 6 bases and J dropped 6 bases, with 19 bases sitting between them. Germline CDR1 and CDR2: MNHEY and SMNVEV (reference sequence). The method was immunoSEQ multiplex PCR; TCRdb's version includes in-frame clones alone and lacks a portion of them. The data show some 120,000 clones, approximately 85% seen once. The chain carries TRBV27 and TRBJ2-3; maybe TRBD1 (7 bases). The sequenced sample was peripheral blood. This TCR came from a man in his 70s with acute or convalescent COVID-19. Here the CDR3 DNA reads TGTGCCAGCAGGACTAGACAGGGTACATTGGATACGCAGTATTTT. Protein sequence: CASRTRQGTLDTQYF.